A selection of T cell receptor beta chains follows, all from one sample in a study of shared clonotypes between healthy human individuals. Assay: immunoSEQ multiplex PCR; the TCRdb copy retains only in-frame clones and omits some. The sample contains roughly 660,000 clones, 90% of which appear only once. Sequencing was carried out using memory CD8+ T cells from PBMCs. The receptors originated from a man aged 18 to 29 in good health. Some clones in this sample may be carry-over from other donors' samples. Both conserved end residues are part of each CDR3.

V: TRBV15; CDR3: CATSSGTGGLEQYF
V: TRBV9; CDR3: CASSVSLTDTQYF
V: TRBV21-1; CDR3: CASSKASRLGGTGDDGYTF
V: TRBV5-6; CDR3: CASSLNGDSNQPQHF
V: TRBV5-6; CDR3: CASSLLMEHEAFF
V: TRBV19; CDR3: CASSGLWSSGNTIYF
V: TRBV7-9; CDR3: CASSLEGAITEAFF
V: TRBV27; CDR3: CASSLSLAFAYNEQFF
V: TRBV7-9; CDR3: CASSTGRSSGNTIYF
V: TRBV7-9; CDR3: CASSLAAGEQFF
V: TRBV6-6; CDR3: CASRRRDEGYGYTF
V: TRBV4-3; CDR3: CASSHDWMGQQNTEAFF
V: TRBV29-1; CDR3: CSVLLGGAPLMGNQPQHF
V: TRBV7-2; CDR3: CASSLAWAGSSYEQYF
V: TRBV4-3; CDR3: CASSQRPDPDTQYF
V: TRBV27; CDR3: CASSSRTGWEQYF
V: TRBV5-4; CDR3: CASSREPTDTQYF
V: TRBV12-5; CDR3: CASGLQGQGGLYF
V: TRBV7-6; CDR3: CASSVGRGGSLNEQFF
V: TRBV27; CDR3: CASSPSPGTALHYGYTF
V: TRBV2; CDR3: CASRDSSNQPQHF